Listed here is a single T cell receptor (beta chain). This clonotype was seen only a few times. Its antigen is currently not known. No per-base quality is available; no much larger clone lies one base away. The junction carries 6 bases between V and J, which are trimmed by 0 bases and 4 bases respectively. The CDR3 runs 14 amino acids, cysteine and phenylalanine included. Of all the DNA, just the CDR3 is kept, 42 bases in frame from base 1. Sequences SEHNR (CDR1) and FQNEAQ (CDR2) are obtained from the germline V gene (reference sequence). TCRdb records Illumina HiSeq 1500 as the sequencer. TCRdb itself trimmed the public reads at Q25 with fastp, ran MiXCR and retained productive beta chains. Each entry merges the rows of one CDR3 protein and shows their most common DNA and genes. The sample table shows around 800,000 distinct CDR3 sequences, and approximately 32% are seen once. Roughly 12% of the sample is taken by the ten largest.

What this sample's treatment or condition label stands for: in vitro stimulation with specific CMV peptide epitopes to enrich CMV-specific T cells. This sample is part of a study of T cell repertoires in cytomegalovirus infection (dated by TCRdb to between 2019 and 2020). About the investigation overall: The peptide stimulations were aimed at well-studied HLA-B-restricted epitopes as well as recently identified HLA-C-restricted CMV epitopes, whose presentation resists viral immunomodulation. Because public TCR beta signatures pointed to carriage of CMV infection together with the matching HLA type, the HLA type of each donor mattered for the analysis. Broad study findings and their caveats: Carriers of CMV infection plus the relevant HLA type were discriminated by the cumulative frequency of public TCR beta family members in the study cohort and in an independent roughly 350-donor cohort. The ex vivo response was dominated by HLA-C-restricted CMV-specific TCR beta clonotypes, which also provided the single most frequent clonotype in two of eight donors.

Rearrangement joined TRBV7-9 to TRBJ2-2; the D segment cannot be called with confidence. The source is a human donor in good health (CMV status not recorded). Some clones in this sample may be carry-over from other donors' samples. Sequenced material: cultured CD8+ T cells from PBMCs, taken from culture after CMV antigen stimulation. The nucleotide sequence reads TGTGCCAGCAGCTTAGCGCCTCCCACCGGGGAGCTGTTTTTT. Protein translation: CASSLAPPTGELFF.